This note documents a single T cell receptor (beta chain) sequence. This sample is part of a study of blood T cell repertoires in COVID-19. The table came from immunoSEQ multiplex PCR; TCRdb's copy has only in-frame clones and leaves some out. This sample yields more than 85,000 clones, of which more than 85% are seen a single time; 4.2% belongs to the top ten. The ends lost 7 bases at V and 5 bases at J; junction bases unmatched: 4. Germline CDR1 reads MNHEY; CDR2 reads SVGAGI. The CDR3 consists of 14 residues. This receptor was obtained from a man aged 18-30 years with acute or convalescent COVID-19. Sequenced sample: peripheral blood. The V gene is TRBV6-5, the J gene TRBJ2-1, with 11 bases lining up with TRBD2. The CDR3 DNA follows: TGTGCCAGCATGGGACTAGCGGTTAACAATGAGCAGTTCTTC. It codes for CASMGLAVNNEQFF.